This T cell receptor beta chain originates from a study of shared clonotypes between healthy human individuals. Terminally differentiated effector memory CD45RA+ cells were excluded from the naive CD8 cells, which were CD45RO-negative and positively selected for CCR7. Here immunoSEQ multiplex PCR was the method, and the copy in TCRdb shows in-frame clones only, minus some. In the table there are about 2.1 million clones, around 95% of which are singletons. Germline V lookup: CDR1 MDHEN, CDR2 SYDVKM. This CDR3 has 16 amino acids. V was pared by 6 bases and J by 3 bases, with 9 bases of the junction left unmatched.

The chain has TRBV28 and TRBJ2-1; 9 bases line up with TRBD2. The sample comprised naive CD8+ T cells from PBMCs. This TCR came from a man between 18 and 35 years old in good health. Some clones in this sample may be carry-over from other donors' samples. DNA for the CDR3: TGTGCCAGCAGAGTCTCTAGCGGGACTTTCTACAATGAGCAGTTCTTC. This codes for CASRVSSGTFYNEQFF.